The clone carrying this TCR beta chain was detected a few times. Its target is not known. Expressed TCRB transcripts were sequenced because the isolated RNA had all been reverse transcribed beforehand. Approximately 3.6 million reads, on average, came from each naive, central memory and regulatory T cell sample. The method was immunoSEQ multiplex PCR; TCRdb's version includes in-frame clones alone and lacks a portion of them. The sample consists of around 250,000 clones, around 22% of them appearing once. This CDR3 is built from 13 residues. Deletions cut 6 bases from V and 4 bases from J, with 10 bases between. Germline CDR1 MNHNY, CDR2 SVGAGI (reference sequence). This record comes from a study of beta chain features in type 1 diabetes. For the study at large: Age, gender and cell yields were alike across patients and healthy donors.

Findings and caveats of the study: It was possible that PCR favored shorter templates, equally so in patients and controls. The naive, central memory and Treg TCRB repertoires of patients appeared to be more similar to one another than those of healthy donors. Shortening that was moderate but significant affected the TCRB CDR3s of Type 1 diabetes patients in all four CD4+ subsets.

Source material: naive CD4+ T cells from blood. The genes are TRBV6-6 and TRBJ2-1; TRBD1 is a possible D gene (6 bases). The receptor was isolated from a woman aged 25 to 39 with type 1 diabetes. Here the CDR3 reads CASSRTAYNEQFF. The CDR3 nucleotides read TGTGCCAGCAGCAGGACAGCTTACAATGAGCAGTTCTTC.